A selection of T cell receptor beta chains follows, all from one sample in a study of CD8 T cells in ankylosing spondylitis. TCRdb used MiXCR to reprocess the 5' RACE reads, holding one entry per CDR3 protein. The table has 200,000 to 250,000 distinct CDR3 sequences, more than 25% seen once. The sequenced sample consisted of blood, either unsorted or a sorted T cell fraction (not recorded which). These receptors were taken from a male donor with ankylosing spondylitis or in good health (not recorded which). Both conserved end residues are part of each CDR3. A D gene is named only where the DNA matches it firmly. The size entry is marked missing in some rows and otherwise reads once, few, many or a size class.

v_gene,j_gene,abundance,d_gene,CDR3aa,CDR3nt
TRBV20-1,TRBJ2-7,-,TRBD2,CSAATSGNAKYEQYF,TGCAGTGCTGCGACTAGCGGGAATGCCAAGTACGAGCAGTACTTC
TRBV29-1,TRBJ2-5,many,TRBD1,CSVEGQGPETQYF,TGCAGCGTTGAGGGACAGGGGCCGGAGACCCAGTACTTC
TRBV12-3/TRBV12-4,TRBJ1-5,-,-,CASTDGGAGNQPQHF,TGTGCCAGCACCGACGGCGGGGCCGGCAATCAGCCCCAGCATTTT
TRBV3-1,TRBJ1-1,-,-,CASSGDLDTEAFF,TGTGCCAGCAGCGGAGACCTGGACACTGAAGCTTTCTTT
TRBV12-3/TRBV12-4,TRBJ1-2,many,-,CASSRDSIYGYTF,TGTGCCAGCAGCCGCGACAGCATCTATGGCTACACCTTC
TRBV6-5,TRBJ1-3,many,-,CASSYHLGEAGNTIYF,TGTGCCAGCAGTTACCACCTTGGGGAGGCTGGAAACACCATATATTTT
TRBV20-1,TRBJ2-5,-,TRBD1,CSASPGTGEETQYF,TGCAGTGCCTCCCCCGGGACAGGGGAAGAGACCCAGTACTTC
TRBV6-1,TRBJ2-6,few,TRBD1,CASSLTGVFSGANVLTF,TGTGCCAGCAGTCTCACAGGGGTCTTCTCTGGGGCCAACGTCCTGACTTTC
TRBV20-1,TRBJ2-7,-,-,CSAPKGPSYEQYF,TGCAGTGCCCCCAAGGGGCCGTCCTACGAGCAGTACTTC
TRBV29-1,TRBJ2-5,-,-,CSVGTRAEKETQYF,TGCAGCGTAGGCACACGGGCTGAAAAAGAGACCCAGTACTTC
TRBV5-1,TRBJ2-3,many,TRBD2,CASSLAIAASGSTDTQYF,TGCGCCAGCAGCTTGGCCATAGCGGCTAGCGGGAGCACAGATACGCAGTATTTT
TRBV27,TRBJ1-5,-,-,CASSNLGYSNQPQHF,TGTGCCAGCTCGAACCTGGGCTATAGCAATCAGCCCCAGCATTTT
TRBV10-3,TRBJ2-3,many,-,CAISPSSEADTQYF,TGTGCCATCAGTCCCTCGTCCGAGGCAGATACGCAGTATTTT
TRBV27,TRBJ2-5,-,-,CASSQLNEETQYF,TGTGCCAGCAGTCAGCTGAATGAAGAGACCCAGTACTTC
TRBV3-1,TRBJ2-1,few,-,CASSHPGVRGEQFF,TGTGCCAGCAGCCACCCGGGGGTCCGAGGGGAGCAGTTCTTC
TRBV6-1,TRBJ1-1,many,-,CASSEVGGRRSTEAFF,TGTGCCAGCAGTGAAGTTGGGGGGCGACGGAGCACTGAAGCTTTCTTT
TRBV4-1,TRBJ1-6,many,-,CASSQGGVNSPLHF,TGCGCCAGCAGCCAAGGGGGGGTTAATTCACCCCTCCACTTT
TRBV12-3/TRBV12-4,TRBJ1-1,many,-,CASSFGGGTEAFF,TGTGCCAGCAGTTTTGGAGGGGGCACTGAAGCTTTCTTT
TRBV6-1,TRBJ2-5,many,-,CASSEQIGAGETQYF,TGTGCCAGCAGTGAACAAATCGGGGCAGGAGAGACCCAGTACTTC
TRBV5-1,TRBJ2-3,-,-,CASTGFGHTTDTQYF,TGCGCCAGCACAGGATTTGGACACACCACAGATACGCAGTATTTT
TRBV29-1,TRBJ2-3,-,-,CSVAVSGEADTQYF,TGCAGCGTTGCGGTCTCGGGGGAAGCGGATACGCAGTATTTT
TRBV10-3,TRBJ2-6,-,-,CATSGANVLTF,TGTGCCACCTCTGGGGCCAACGTCCTGACTTTC
TRBV28,TRBJ1-5,many,-,CASSLPGRSQPQHF,TGTGCCAGCAGTTTACCGGGTAGGTCTCAGCCCCAGCATTTT
TRBV12-3/TRBV12-4,TRBJ2-2,many,-,CASSSNTYGELFF,TGTGCCAGCAGTTCTAATACCTACGGGGAGCTGTTTTTT
TRBV20-1,TRBJ2-7,few,TRBD2,CSAPPGLAGDYYEQYF,TGCAGTGCTCCACCGGGACTAGCGGGAGACTACTACGAGCAGTACTTC
TRBV3-1,TRBJ2-1,-,-,CASSQQWGVYDNEQFF,TGTGCCAGCAGCCAACAGTGGGGGGTCTACGACAATGAGCAGTTCTTC
TRBV11-1,TRBJ2-7,-,-,CASSSPGQFYEQYF,TGTGCCAGCAGCTCCCCGGGACAATTCTACGAGCAGTACTTC
TRBV20-1,TRBJ2-7,-,TRBD2,CSAAAGVGYEQYF,TGCAGTGCTGCCGCGGGGGTGGGCTACGAGCAGTACTTC
TRBV20-1,TRBJ2-1,few,TRBD2,CSAPTSGRLIEQFF,TGCAGTGCCCCGACTAGCGGGAGATTGATTGAGCAGTTCTTC
TRBV29-1,TRBJ2-7,-,-,CSATDTSYEQYF,TGCAGCGCGACAGATACCTCCTACGAGCAGTACTTC
TRBV29-1,TRBJ2-7,few,-,CSVGLDRYEQYF,TGCAGCGTTGGGCTAGACAGATACGAGCAGTACTTC
TRBV15,TRBJ2-5,-,-,CATGVETQYF,TGTGCCACCGGGGTTGAGACCCAGTACTTC
TRBV5-1,TRBJ1-4,many,-,CASRQGGGANEKLFF,TGCGCCAGCAGACAAGGGGGAGGGGCAAATGAAAAACTGTTTTTT
TRBV11-2,TRBJ2-7,many,TRBD1,CASSPGTGAYEQYF,TGTGCCAGCAGCCCAGGGACAGGGGCCTACGAGCAGTACTTC
TRBV6-5,TRBJ2-7,-,-,CASSYRVSYEQYF,TGTGCCAGCAGTTACCGCGTCTCCTACGAGCAGTACTTC
TRBV7-2,TRBJ2-3,-,TRBD2,CASSARLAGPSTDTQYF,TGTGCCAGCAGCGCGAGACTAGCGGGACCCTCCACAGATACGCAGTATTTT
TRBV5-6,TRBJ2-2,many,-,CASRFRGTAANTGELFF,TGTGCCAGCAGATTCCGGGGGACAGCCGCGAACACCGGGGAGCTGTTTTTT
TRBV10-3,TRBJ2-7,-,-,CAISESSVPINEQYF,TGTGCCATCAGTGAGTCTAGTGTTCCCATCAACGAGCAGTACTTC
TRBV10-3,TRBJ2-3,many,-,CAISAGDTQYF,TGTGCCATCAGTGCTGGGGATACGCAGTATTTT
TRBV29-1,TRBJ2-5,few,-,CSVRQQETQYF,TGCAGCGTCCGACAACAAGAGACCCAGTACTTC
TRBV20-1,TRBJ2-2,-,TRBD1,CSAREDRANTGELFF,TGCAGTGCTAGAGAGGACAGGGCGAACACCGGGGAGCTGTTTTTT
TRBV20-1,TRBJ2-7,many,-,CSARGPGHSPYEQYF,TGCAGTGCTAGAGGGCCCGGGCATTCCCCATACGAGCAGTACTTC
TRBV5-5,TRBJ2-1,once,TRBD2,CASSHSGYYNEQFF,TGTGCCAGCAGCCATAGCGGGTACTACAATGAGCAGTTCTTC
TRBV7-6,TRBJ2-5,-,TRBD2,CASSLFPGTSGMVQETQYF,TGTGCCAGCAGCTTATTCCCCGGGACTAGCGGGATGGTTCAAGAGACCCAGTACTTC
TRBV3-1,TRBJ1-6,-,TRBD1,CASSQGQGAKNSPLHF,TGTGCCAGCAGCCAAGGGCAGGGGGCCAAAAATTCACCCCTCCACTTT
TRBV6-5,TRBJ2-2,-,-,CASSYSAPPPGELFF,TGTGCCAGCAGTTACTCTGCTCCTCCCCCCGGGGAGCTGTTTTTT
TRBV29-1,TRBJ2-1,few,TRBD2,CSVASWGVKTSGRVYNEQFF,TGCAGCGTTGCCAGTTGGGGGGTGAAGACTAGCGGGAGGGTATACAATGAGCAGTTCTTC
TRBV7-9,TRBJ2-1,-,-,CASSLEGRLENEQFF,TGTGCCAGCAGCTTAGAAGGGAGGTTGGAGAATGAGCAGTTCTTC
TRBV20-1,TRBJ2-7,many,TRBD2,CSARVVGGTYEQYF,TGCAGTGCTAGAGTTGTCGGGGGGACCTACGAGCAGTACTTC
TRBV4-1,TRBJ2-7,many,-,CASSQDSGTREQYF,TGCGCCAGCAGCCAAGATAGTGGCACTCGGGAGCAGTACTTC
TRBV20-1,TRBJ2-2,-,TRBD2,CSARTGLAGDLGTGELFF,TGCAGTGCTAGAACGGGACTAGCGGGAGATCTGGGCACCGGGGAGCTGTTTTTT
TRBV4-1,TRBJ2-1,many,TRBD1,CASSLSRDRGSYEQFF,TGCGCCAGCAGCCTCAGCCGGGACAGGGGTTCATACGAGCAGTTCTTC
TRBV3-1,TRBJ1-1,many,-,CASSQGNTEAFF,TGTGCCAGCAGCCAGGGGAACACTGAAGCTTTCTTT
TRBV20-1,TRBJ2-7,many,TRBD1,CSAPGQGFEQYF,TGCAGTGCTCCGGGACAGGGGTTCGAGCAGTACTTC
TRBV12-3/TRBV12-4,TRBJ1-2,-,TRBD1,CASSYGTARNYGYTF,TGTGCCAGCAGCTATGGGACAGCCCGAAACTATGGCTACACCTTC
TRBV19,TRBJ2-1,few,TRBD1,CASNSLGRGQGSIEQFF,TGTGCCAGTAACTCTCTCGGCCGAGGACAGGGAAGTATTGAGCAGTTCTTC
TRBV5-4,TRBJ2-2,many,TRBD2,CASSSASGRAIGELFF,TGTGCCAGCAGCTCGGCTAGCGGGAGAGCGATCGGGGAGCTGTTTTTT
TRBV10-1,TRBJ2-2,few,-,CASSGRGAGTGELFF,TGCGCCAGCAGTGGAAGGGGCGCCGGCACCGGGGAGCTGTTTTTT